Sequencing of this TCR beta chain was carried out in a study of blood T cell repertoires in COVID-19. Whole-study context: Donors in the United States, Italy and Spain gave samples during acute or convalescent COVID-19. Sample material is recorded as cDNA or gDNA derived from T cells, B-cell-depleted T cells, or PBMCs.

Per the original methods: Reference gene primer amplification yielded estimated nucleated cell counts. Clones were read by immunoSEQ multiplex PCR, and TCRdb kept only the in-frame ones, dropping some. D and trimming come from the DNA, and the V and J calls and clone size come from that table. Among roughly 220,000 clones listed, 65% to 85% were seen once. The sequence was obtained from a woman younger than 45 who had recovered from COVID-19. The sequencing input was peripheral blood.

This CDR3 is CASRTERNYNEQFF. CDR3 in DNA: TGTGCCAGCAGGACGGAGAGGAACTACAATGAGCAGTTCTTC. The chain links TRBV2 to TRBJ2-1; D not resolved. Per germline, CDR1 SNHLY and CDR2 FYNNEI. This CDR3 has 14 residues. Trimming left V 6 bases short and J 3 bases short, with 12 bases between.